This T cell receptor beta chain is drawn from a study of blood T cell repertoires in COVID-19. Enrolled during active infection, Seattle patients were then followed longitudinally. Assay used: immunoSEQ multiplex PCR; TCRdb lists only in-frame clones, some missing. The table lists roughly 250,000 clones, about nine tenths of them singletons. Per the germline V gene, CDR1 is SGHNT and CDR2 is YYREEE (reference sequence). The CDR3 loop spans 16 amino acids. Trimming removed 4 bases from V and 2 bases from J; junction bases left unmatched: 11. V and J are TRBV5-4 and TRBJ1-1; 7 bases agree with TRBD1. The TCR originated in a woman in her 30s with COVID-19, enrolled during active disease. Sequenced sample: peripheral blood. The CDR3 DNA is TGTGCCAGCAGCAGCGAGACAGGGTATATAAACACTGAAGCTTTCTTT. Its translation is CASSSETGYINTEAFF.